This note documents a single T cell receptor beta chain sequence. Its antigen remains unknown. From blood CD8+ and CD4+ T cells, the TCR beta chain was sequenced. Negative isolation was used for CD8+ and CD4+ T cells and FACS enrichment for TEMRA cells. RNA was extracted with the RNeasy kit, and a quantity of about 0.45 to 1 ug was reverse transcribed using random hexamers. TCRdb reprocessed the immunoSEQ multiplex PCR reads with MiXCR, giving one entry per CDR3 protein. The data show 130,000 to 150,000 distinct CDR3 sequences, with 94% seen just once and roughly 0.29% held by the top ten. This sample is drawn from a study of CD8 T cells in Susac syndrome. Study-level points and caveats: An acknowledgment was made by the study that its TCR sequencing and HLA analysis involved relatively few individuals.

The germline CDR1 and CDR2 sequences are SEHNR and FQNEAQ (reference sequence). The CDR3 covers 15 residues. J lost 4 bases, V lost 5 bases, and 7 bases had no gene match. This receptor was taken from a human donor in good health. What was sequenced was CD8+ T cells from PBMCs. V gene TRBV7-9 combines with J gene TRBJ2-7, with 11 bases aligning to TRBD2. The CDR3 nucleotides read TGTGCCAGCAGCACCCCCCTAGCGGGAGGTTACGAGCAGTACTTC. Protein sequence: CASSTPLAGGYEQYF.